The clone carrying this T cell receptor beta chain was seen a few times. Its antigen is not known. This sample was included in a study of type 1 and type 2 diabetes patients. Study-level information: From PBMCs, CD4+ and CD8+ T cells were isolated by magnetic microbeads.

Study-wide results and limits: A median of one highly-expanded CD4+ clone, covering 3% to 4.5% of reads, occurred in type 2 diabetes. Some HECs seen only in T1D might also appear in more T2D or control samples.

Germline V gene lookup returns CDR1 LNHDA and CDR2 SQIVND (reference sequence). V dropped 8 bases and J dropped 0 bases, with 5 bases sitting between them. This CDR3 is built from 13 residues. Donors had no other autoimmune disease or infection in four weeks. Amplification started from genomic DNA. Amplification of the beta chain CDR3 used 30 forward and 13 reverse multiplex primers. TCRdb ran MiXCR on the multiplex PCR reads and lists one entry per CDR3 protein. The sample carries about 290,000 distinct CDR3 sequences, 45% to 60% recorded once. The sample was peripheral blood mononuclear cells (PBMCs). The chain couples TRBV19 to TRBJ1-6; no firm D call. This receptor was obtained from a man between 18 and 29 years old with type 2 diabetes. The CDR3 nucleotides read TGTGCCAGTGCGGACTCCTATAATTCACCCCTCCACTTT. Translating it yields CASADSYNSPLHF. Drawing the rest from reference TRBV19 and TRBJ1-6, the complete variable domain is DGGITQSPKYLFRKEGQNVTLSCEQNLNHDAMYWYRQDPGQGLRLIYYSQIVNDFQKGDIAEGYSVSREKKESFPLTVTSAQKNPTAFYLCASADSYNSPLHFGNGTRLTVT.